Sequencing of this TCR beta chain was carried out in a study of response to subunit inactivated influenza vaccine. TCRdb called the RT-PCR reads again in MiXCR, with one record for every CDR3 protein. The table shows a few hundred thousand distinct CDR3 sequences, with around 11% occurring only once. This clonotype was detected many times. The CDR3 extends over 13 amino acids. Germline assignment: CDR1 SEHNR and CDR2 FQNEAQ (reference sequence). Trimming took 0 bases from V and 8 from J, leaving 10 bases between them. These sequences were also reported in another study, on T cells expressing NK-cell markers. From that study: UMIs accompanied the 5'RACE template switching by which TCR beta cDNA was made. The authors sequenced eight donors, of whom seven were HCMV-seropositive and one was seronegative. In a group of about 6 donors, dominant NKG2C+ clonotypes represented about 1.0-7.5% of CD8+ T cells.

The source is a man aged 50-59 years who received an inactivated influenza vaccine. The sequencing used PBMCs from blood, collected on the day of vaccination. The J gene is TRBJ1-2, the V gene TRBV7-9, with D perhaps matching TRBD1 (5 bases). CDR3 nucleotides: TGTGCCAGCAGCTTAGCGCTTGGGGACGGCTACACCTTC. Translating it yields CASSLALGDGYTF.